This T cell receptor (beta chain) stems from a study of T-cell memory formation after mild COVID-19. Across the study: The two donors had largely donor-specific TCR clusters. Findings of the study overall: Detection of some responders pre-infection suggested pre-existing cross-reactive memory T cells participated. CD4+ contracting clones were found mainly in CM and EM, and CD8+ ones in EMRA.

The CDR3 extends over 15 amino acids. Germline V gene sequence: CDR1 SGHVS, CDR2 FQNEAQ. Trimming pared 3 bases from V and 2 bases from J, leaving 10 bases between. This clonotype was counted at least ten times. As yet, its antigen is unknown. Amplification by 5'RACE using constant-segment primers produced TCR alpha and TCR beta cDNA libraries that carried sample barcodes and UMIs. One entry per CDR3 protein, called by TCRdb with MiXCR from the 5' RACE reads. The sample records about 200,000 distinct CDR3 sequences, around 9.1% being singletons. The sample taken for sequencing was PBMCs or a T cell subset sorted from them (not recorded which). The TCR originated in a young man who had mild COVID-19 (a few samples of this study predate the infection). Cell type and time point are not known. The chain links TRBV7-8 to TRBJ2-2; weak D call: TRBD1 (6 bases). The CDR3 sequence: CASSLWDTNTGELFF. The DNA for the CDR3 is TGTGCCAGCAGCTTGTGGGACACCAACACCGGGGAGCTGTTTTTT.